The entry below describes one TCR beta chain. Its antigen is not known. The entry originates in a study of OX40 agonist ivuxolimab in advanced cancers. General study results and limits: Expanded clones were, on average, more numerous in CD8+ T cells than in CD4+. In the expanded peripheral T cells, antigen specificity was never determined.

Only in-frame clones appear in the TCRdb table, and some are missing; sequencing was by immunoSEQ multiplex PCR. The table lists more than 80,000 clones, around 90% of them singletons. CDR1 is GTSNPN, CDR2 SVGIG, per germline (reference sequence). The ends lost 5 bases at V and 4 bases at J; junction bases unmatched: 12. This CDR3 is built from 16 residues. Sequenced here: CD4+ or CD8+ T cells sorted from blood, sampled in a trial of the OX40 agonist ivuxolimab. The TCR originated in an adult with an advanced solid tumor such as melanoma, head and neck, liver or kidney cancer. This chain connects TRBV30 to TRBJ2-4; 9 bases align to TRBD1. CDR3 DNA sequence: TGTGCCTGGGCGTCGGGGCCCGGGACAGGGAAAAACATTCAGTACTTC. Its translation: CAWASGPGTGKNIQYF.